A selection of T cell receptor beta chains follows, all from one sample in a study of neurological immune-mediated disorders. TCRdb re-analysed the 5' RACE reads in MiXCR, keeping a single row per CDR3 protein. The data contain 55,000 to 75,000 distinct CDR3 sequences, under 3% of them singletons. Sequencing was performed on PBMCs. The receptors were sampled from a man aged 50 or older with multiple sclerosis. Each CDR3 is given with its conserved first and last residue. The size entry gives once, few or many counts, or a class when the clone is expanded.

j_gene: TRBJ2-7
abundance: many
v_gene: TRBV9
CDR3aa: CASSPGQGYSYEQYF

j_gene: TRBJ2-1
abundance: many
v_gene: TRBV5-1
CDR3aa: CASSPSPRNEQFF

j_gene: TRBJ2-4
abundance: many
v_gene: TRBV7-2
CDR3aa: CASSLPGPNIQYF

j_gene: TRBJ2-5
abundance: many
v_gene: TRBV10-3
CDR3aa: CAISESASMGGETQYF

j_gene: TRBJ1-4
abundance: many
v_gene: TRBV5-6
CDR3aa: CASSKGAGEKLFF

j_gene: TRBJ1-5
abundance: many
v_gene: TRBV19
CDR3aa: CASSIEGGVQPQHF

j_gene: TRBJ1-2
abundance: many
v_gene: TRBV7-2
CDR3aa: CASGQNYGYTF

j_gene: TRBJ2-7
abundance: many
v_gene: TRBV5-1
CDR3aa: CASSPDRDTYEQYF

j_gene: TRBJ1-1
abundance: many
v_gene: TRBV6-1
CDR3aa: CASIRPGAGTEAFF

j_gene: TRBJ2-2
abundance: many
v_gene: TRBV12-3/TRBV12-4
CDR3aa: CASSLDIGELFF

j_gene: TRBJ2-3
abundance: many
v_gene: TRBV9
CDR3aa: CASSVEFGGTDTQYF

j_gene: TRBJ2-5
abundance: many
v_gene: TRBV20-1
CDR3aa: CSARQGGPETQYF